A single sample is the source of the 5 T cell receptor beta chains below, sequenced in a study of shared clonotypes between healthy human individuals. The table came from immunoSEQ multiplex PCR; TCRdb's copy has only in-frame clones and leaves some out. Of roughly 2,500,000 clones listed, approximately 94% are singletons. The specimen sequenced was naive CD4+ T cells from PBMCs. The sample's subset: CD45RA+ positively selected. These receptor sequences come from a man between 18 and 35 years old in good health. Some clones in this sample may be carry-over from other donors' samples.

The chain is built from TRBV15 and TRBJ2-4; D unresolved. CDR1 is LNHNV and CDR2 is YYDKDF in the germline V gene (reference sequence). The CDR3 length is 13 residues. V was clipped by 1 base and J by 6 bases, with 7 bases between them. The CDR3 region is CATSRAIINIQYF. The CDR3 DNA sequence: TGTGCCACCAGCAGAGCGATCATAAACATTCAGTACTTC.

In this sample, this clone turned up once. The chain is built from TRBV15 and TRBJ2-7; 12 bases fit TRBD2. The V gene end was trimmed by 4 bases and the J gene end by 7 bases; junction bases not matched to a gene: 11. Looked up from germline, CDR1 is LNHNV and CDR2 is YYDKDF (reference sequence). The CDR3 spans 16 residues. CDR3 DNA sequence: TGTGCCACCAGCACTCCCAGGACTAGCGGGACTGAGGAGCAGTACTTC. Encoded protein: CATSTPRTSGTEEQYF. The whole variable domain, remainder taken from reference TRBV15 and TRBJ2-7, is DAMVIQNPRYQVTQFGKPVTLSCSQTLNHNVMYWYQQKSSQAPKLLFHYYDKDFNNEADTPDNFQSRRPNTSFCFLDIRSPGLGDTAMYLCATSTPRTSGTEEQYFGPGTRLTVT.

The chain recombines TRBV6-5 with TRBJ2-5; D call uncertain. Trimming pared 0 bases from V and 2 bases from J, leaving 7 bases between. The CDR3 has 14 amino acids. Germline lookup yields CDR1 MNHEY and CDR2 SVGAGI. CDR3 DNA: TGTGCCAGCAGTTACTCCGAAACTCAAGAGACCCAGTACTTC. Protein: CASSYSETQETQYF.

A few counts support this clone. In nucleotides, the CDR3 is TGTGCCAGCAGTCCACCCTCGAGACAGTACACTGAAGCTTTCTTT. It encodes CASSPPSRQYTEAFF. This sequence joins TRBV28 and TRBJ1-1, with a tentative D call TRBD1 (5 bases). Germline CDR1 and CDR2: MDHEN and SYDVKM. The CDR3 spans 15 residues. The ends were cut back, 5 bases at V and 3 bases at J, with 16 bases in the middle.

The chain recombines TRBV27 with TRBJ2-7; 7 bases fit TRBD1. Trimming cost V 3 bases and J 2 bases; bases outside gene matches: 10. Germline lookup yields CDR1 MNHEY and CDR2 SMNVEV (reference sequence). The CDR3 contains 16 residues. The CDR3 nucleotides read TGTGCCAGCAGTTTCCGCGACAGGGACGGGCCCTACGAGCAGTACTTC. Protein: CASSFRDRDGPYEQYF.